This T cell receptor (beta chain) derives from a study of T cells after somatic rescue of genetic block. The protocol was immunoSEQ multiplex PCR, while the TCRdb copy is restricted to in-frame clones and leaves out a portion. Among 65,000 to 70,000 clones, around 90% were seen once, and the ten largest hold roughly 2.8%. V gave up 3 bases and J gave up 0 bases, with 9 bases separating them. There are 15 residues in the CDR3. From germline, CDR1 is LNHDA and CDR2 SQIVND (reference sequence). The chain employs TRBV19 and TRBJ1-5; no clear D gene. This receptor was taken from a man aged 40-49 years. Sequencing input: peripheral blood mononuclear cells (PBMCs). The CDR3 loop reads CASSMVPYSNQPQHF. The CDR3 DNA sequence: TGTGCCAGTAGTATGGTGCCCTATAGCAATCAGCCCCAGCATTTT.